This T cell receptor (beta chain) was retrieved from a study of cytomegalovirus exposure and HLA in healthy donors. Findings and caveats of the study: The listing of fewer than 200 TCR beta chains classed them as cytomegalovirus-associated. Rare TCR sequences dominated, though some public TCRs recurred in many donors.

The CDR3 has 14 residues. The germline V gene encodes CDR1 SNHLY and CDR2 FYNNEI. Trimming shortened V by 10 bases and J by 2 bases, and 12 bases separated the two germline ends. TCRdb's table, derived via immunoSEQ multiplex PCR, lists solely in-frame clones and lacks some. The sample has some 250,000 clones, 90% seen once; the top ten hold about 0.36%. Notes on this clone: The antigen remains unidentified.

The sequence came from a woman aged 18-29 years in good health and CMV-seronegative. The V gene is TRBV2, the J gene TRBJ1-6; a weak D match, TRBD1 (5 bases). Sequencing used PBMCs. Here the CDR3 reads CATTTGAYNSPLHF. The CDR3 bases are TGTGCCACCACCACGGGGGCCTATAATTCACCCCTCCACTTT. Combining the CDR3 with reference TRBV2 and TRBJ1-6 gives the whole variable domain EPEVTQTPSHQVTQMGQEVILRCVPISNHLYFYWYRQILGQKVEFLVSFYNNEISEKSEIFDDQFSVERPDGSNFTLKIRSTKLEDSAMYFCATTTGAYNSPLHFGNGTRLTVT.